This TCR beta chain was sequenced in a study of T cell changes during pregnancy in multiple sclerosis. Clones were sequenced by immunoSEQ multiplex PCR, and TCRdb holds only the in-frame ones, with some missing. There are around 50,000 clones in the sample; 80% to 90% occur only once, and less than 6% lies in the top ten. Per the germline V gene, CDR1 is LNHNV and CDR2 is YYDKDF (reference sequence). The CDR3 totals 14 residues. V lost 0 bases and J lost 5, with 7 bases in between. The receptor's source is a human donor whose cells served as feeder cells for cultures in a pregnancy study. Sequenced sample: peripheral blood from another person, used as feeder cells. This sequence joins TRBV15 and TRBJ2-2; tentatively, D is TRBD2 (5 bases). The CDR3 sequence: CATSRDLATGELFF. The CDR3 DNA reads as TGTGCCACCAGCAGAGATTTAGCGACCGGGGAGCTGTTTTTT. The full variable domain, in which reference TRBV15 and TRBJ2-2 provide the parts outside the CDR3, is DAMVIQNPRYQVTQFGKPVTLSCSQTLNHNVMYWYQQKSSQAPKLLFHYYDKDFNNEADTPDNFQSRRPNTSFCFLDIRSPGLGDTAMYLCATSRDLATGELFFGEGSRLTVL.